This TCR beta chain comes out of a study of blood T cells in healthy people across ages. The study, taken as a whole, reports: Unsorted PBMCs ruled out conclusive naive versus antigen-experienced comparison. Naive T cell percentage showed a strong correlation with TCR beta diversity.

Next came a second PCR, run for roughly 7 to 12 cycles, which used a sample-barcoded 5' primer along with a J-beta primer mix. A 12-random-nucleotide template-switch adaptor tagged each cDNA molecule. TCRdb passed the 5' RACE reads through MiXCR, listing each CDR3 protein once. This table holds 790,000 or so distinct CDR3 sequences, about 47% found once. Concerning this clonotype itself: Its target is not known.

Peripheral blood, ten milliliters per donor, was collected. Looked up from germline, CDR1 is MNHEY and CDR2 is SVGAGI. The CDR3 spans 14 residues. V was pared by 2 bases and J by 4 bases, with 4 bases of the junction left unmatched. The sample taken for sequencing was blood. The receptor's source is a man older than 75 in good health. The rearrangement links TRBV6-5 to TRBJ1-2; 7 nucleotides line up with TRBD1. For the CDR3, the DNA is TGTGCCAGCAGTTACGGGGACAGCGCCTATGGCTACACCTTC. This gives the protein CASSYGDSAYGYTF.